These 30 T cell receptor beta chains were sequenced from one sample in a study of T cell responses to AZD1222 COVID-19 vaccine. Clones were sequenced by immunoSEQ multiplex PCR, and TCRdb holds only the in-frame ones, with some missing. The repertoire holds about 100,000 clones, with 87% as singletons. The sample consisted of peripheral blood, taken on day 0 of MenACWY control vaccination. The receptors come from an adult in good health.

The chain joins TRBV28 to TRBJ2-7; 8 positions agree with TRBD1. Per germline, CDR1 MDHEN and CDR2 SYDVKM. CDR3 length: 14 amino acids. Losses at the gene ends were 6 bases for V and 1 base for J; bases not matched to a gene: 5. The CDR3 DNA reads TGTGCCAGCAGGGAGACAGGGGCATCCTACGAGCAGTACTTC. It codes for CASRETGASYEQYF.

The V gene is TRBV7-9, the J gene TRBJ2-3; D is ambiguous. This CDR3 contains 14 residues. V shed 2 bases and J shed 5 bases, with 11 bases lying between them. Germline CDR1 is SEHNR and CDR2 is FQNEAQ (reference sequence). The CDR3: CASSLRQVEDTQYF. In nucleotides, the CDR3 is TGTGCCAGCAGCTTAAGGCAAGTTGAAGATACGCAGTATTTT.

This clone was observed once. CDR3 residues: CASSLFSGEADTQYF. For the CDR3, the DNA is TGTGCCAGCTCACTATTTAGCGGGGAGGCAGATACGCAGTATTTT. The chain links TRBV18 to TRBJ2-3; 8 nucleotides align to TRBD2. Germline CDR1 KGHSH, CDR2 LQKENI. V lost 4 bases, J lost 4 bases, and 7 bases stayed unmatched. There are 15 residues in the CDR3.

V usage is TRBV12-5 and J usage is TRBJ2-1, with 7 positions matching TRBD1. The trim removed 6 bases at V and 8 bases at J, leaving 4 bases unmatched. This CDR3 has 12 amino acids. Germline-derived CDR1 and CDR2 are LGHNT and FRNRAP. The CDR3 spells CASGRGPYEQFF. The CDR3 nucleotides read TGTGCTAGTGGGAGGGGGCCCTATGAGCAGTTCTTC.

This chain links TRBV24-1 with TRBJ2-1; D may be TRBD2 (6 bases). CDR1 KGHDR and CDR2 SFDVKD come from the germline V gene. CDR3 size: 17 residues. V was shortened by 9 bases and J by 9 bases, with 29 bases between the two germline ends. CDR3 region: CATGSGVAEEGYGEQFF. CDR3 DNA: TGTGCCACCGGGTCTGGGGTAGCGGAGGAGGGATACGGTGAGCAGTTCTTC.

J is TRBJ1-2 and V is TRBV6-6, with D hard to call. Germline V lookup: CDR1 MNHNY, CDR2 SVGAGI (reference sequence). The ends were cut back, 6 bases at V and 5 bases at J, with 13 bases in the middle. CDR3 length equals 13 residues. The CDR3 here is CASRPRQAYGYTF. The CDR3 DNA follows: TGTGCCAGCAGACCCCGGCAGGCGTATGGCTACACCTTC.

This chain joins TRBV7-9 and TRBJ2-3; 8 nucleotides match TRBD2. The CDR3 length is 16 residues. Germline V gives CDR1 SEHNR, CDR2 FQNEAQ (reference sequence). Losses at the gene ends were 1 base for V and 6 bases for J; bases not matched to a gene: 9. For the CDR3, the DNA is TGTGCCAGCAGCTTAGTGGGGACTAGGGGAGGTGATACGCAGTATTTT. Translation: CASSLVGTRGGDTQYF.

The J gene is TRBJ1-4, the V gene TRBV5-1; D gene uncertain. CDR3 length equals 12 residues. Trimming pared 2 bases from V and 8 bases from J, leaving 7 bases between. Germline assignment: CDR1 SGHRS and CDR2 YFSETQ. CDR3 loop: CASSFSGEKLFF. The CDR3 DNA follows: TGCGCCAGCAGCTTCTCCGGGGAAAAACTGTTTTTT.

This clone was seen once. The chain carries TRBV6-2 or TRBV6-3 and TRBJ2-7, with a possible D match to TRBD2 (6 bases). Deletions cut 6 bases from V and 2 bases from J, with 11 bases between. Looked up from germline, CDR1 is MNHEY and CDR2 is SVGEGT. CDR3 size: 13 residues. The CDR3 reads CASSWGETYEQYF. DNA of the CDR3: TGTGCCAGCAGCTGGGGGGAAACCTACGAGCAGTACTTC.

The rearrangement uses TRBV7-2 and TRBJ1-6, with D possibly being TRBD1 (6 bases). Germline V lookup: CDR1 SGHTA, CDR2 FQGNSA. The CDR3 consists of 14 residues. V lost 1 base to trimming and J lost 11 bases, with 12 bases between them. This chain's CDR3 is CASSLDRAGTPLHF. The CDR3 DNA follows: TGTGCCAGCAGCTTAGACAGGGCAGGGACACCCCTCCACTTT.

This rearrangement joins TRBV4-3 to TRBJ1-3; D possibly corresponds to TRBD1 (5 bases). Germline lookup yields CDR1 LGHNA and CDR2 YSLEER. This CDR3 is built from 15 residues. Trimming pared 0 bases from V and 4 bases from J, leaving 10 bases between. The CDR3: CASSQDLGPGNTIYF. The CDR3 DNA sequence: TGCGCCAGCAGCCAAGATTTGGGGCCCGGAAACACCATATATTTT.

The genes are TRBV3-1 (or the pseudogene TRBV3-2) and TRBJ2-7; either TRBD1 or TRBD2 may fit D (5 bases each). The CDR3 is made up of 16 amino acids. Germline-derived CDR1 and CDR2 are LGHDT and YNNKEL (reference sequence). The V end lost 1 base, the J end lost 4 bases, and 17 bases lay between the germline ends. In DNA, the CDR3 is TGTGCCAGCAGCCAAGGAGGGGCCCCACTAATATACGAGCAGTACTTC. Protein product: CASSQGGAPLIYEQYF.

This rearrangement joins TRBV11-2 to TRBJ2-1; TRBD1 or TRBD2 may be the D gene (6 bases each). CDR3 length: 16 amino acids. V shed 4 bases and J shed 4 bases, with 17 bases lying between them. Germline CDR1 reads SGHAT; CDR2 reads FQNNGV. In DNA form, the CDR3 reads TGTGCCAGCAGCTGGGGGGCCAGGGGACTTTACAATGAGCAGTTCTTC. Amino acid sequence: CASSWGARGLYNEQFF.

The rearrangement joins TRBV7-2 to TRBJ1-4; D remains ambiguous. The length of the CDR3 is 12 residues. V lost 4 bases, J lost 7 bases, and 7 bases lay in between. Looked up from germline, CDR1 is SGHTA and CDR2 is FQGNSA. The CDR3 nucleotides read TGTGCCAGCAGCTCGGGATTTGAAAAACTGTTTTTT. It codes for CASSSGFEKLFF.

The V gene is TRBV7-9, the J gene TRBJ1-2; 7 bases match TRBD1. The germline CDR1 and CDR2 sequences are SEHNR and FQNEAQ (reference sequence). This CDR3 is built from 13 residues. Losses at the gene ends were 1 base for V and 7 bases for J; bases not matched to a gene: 3. The DNA of the CDR3 is TGTGCCAGCAGCTTAGACCCAGGGGGTGGCTACACCTTC. The encoded protein is CASSLDPGGGYTF.

This clone was counted once. The V call is TRBV27, the J call TRBJ1-4, with D perhaps matching TRBD1 (6 bases). The germline V and J ends were trimmed by 5 bases and 13 bases, with 14 bases remaining between them. The CDR3 has 12 amino acids. Germline-derived CDR1 and CDR2 are MNHEY and SMNVEV (reference sequence). The CDR3 nucleotides are TGTGCCAGCAGTGAAGGGGGTACGCCACTGTTTTTT. Protein: CASSEGGTPLFF.

As DNA, the CDR3 is TGCAGTGCTAAGTCCGATCAGCCCCAGCATTTT. It yields the protein CSAKSDQPQHF. This chain connects TRBV20-1 to TRBJ1-5; D is undetermined. The germline CDR1 and CDR2 sequences are DFQATT and SNEGSKA (reference sequence). The CDR3 has 11 amino acids. The V and J ends lost 4 bases and 5 bases respectively, with 6 bases between them.

The chain is built from TRBV7-2 and TRBJ2-3; possible D gene TRBD2, 6 bases. V lost 1 base and J 4 bases, leaving 18 bases between the germline ends. CDR1 SGHTA and CDR2 FQGNSA come from the germline V gene. There are 17 residues in the CDR3. The CDR3 loop reads CASSLVGRLPGPDTQYF. The CDR3, as DNA: TGTGCCAGCAGCTTAGTAGGGAGGTTGCCCGGGCCAGATACGCAGTATTTT.

The V and J genes are TRBV28 and TRBJ2-7; D unclear. The CDR3 spans 14 residues. Trimming removed 3 bases at V and 2 bases at J, with 11 bases between. Germline lookup yields CDR1 MDHEN and CDR2 SYDVKM. In DNA form, the CDR3 reads TGTGCCAGCAGTTTTTTGGGGTTCGCCTACGAGCAGTACTTC. The encoded protein is CASSFLGFAYEQYF.

This rearrangement joins TRBV7-9 to TRBJ1-1; TRBD1 might be the D (5 bases). The V gene's germline CDR1 is SEHNR and CDR2 FQNEAQ (reference sequence). Trimming cost V 2 bases and J 4 bases, with 11 bases left between them. CDR3 length: 14 amino acids. The DNA of the CDR3 is TGTGCCAGCAGCTTACAAGGGGCTGTCACTGAAGCTTTCTTT. As protein: CASSLQGAVTEAFF.

This chain uses TRBV28 with TRBJ1-6, with TRBD1 identical over 7 bases. This CDR3 has 15 amino acids. V was pared by 4 bases and J by 8 bases, with 8 bases of the junction left unmatched. The germline V gene encodes CDR1 MDHEN and CDR2 SYDVKM. CDR3 nucleotide sequence: TGTGCCAGCAGTTCGCAAACAGGGGTTGATTCACCCCTCCACTTT. Translating it yields CASSSQTGVDSPLHF. Full variable domain (missing parts from reference TRBV28 and TRBJ1-6): DVKVTQSSRYLVKRTGEKVFLECVQDMDHENMFWYRQDPGLGLRLIYFSYDVKMKEKGDIPEGYSVSREKKERFSLILESASTNQTSMYLCASSSQTGVDSPLHFGNGTRLTVT.

The chain uses TRBV7-9 and TRBJ1-5; no reliable D call. Germline V gives CDR1 SEHNR, CDR2 FQNEAQ (reference sequence). The CDR3 sequence is 14 residues long. V was clipped by 5 bases and J by 4 bases, with 12 bases between them. As DNA, the CDR3 is TGTGCCAGCAGCCCCCCTGATCGGAATCAGCCCCAGCATTTT. The encoded protein is CASSPPDRNQPQHF.

The chain uses TRBV11-2 and TRBJ2-1; no reliable D call. The CDR3 has 13 residues. Trimming left V 8 bases short and J 5 bases short, with 13 bases between. Germline loops: CDR1 SGHAT, CDR2 FQNNGV. The CDR3 is CASAPGSHNEQFF. CDR3 DNA: TGTGCCAGCGCGCCCGGGTCCCACAATGAGCAGTTCTTC.

The gene calls are TRBV6-2 or TRBV6-3 and TRBJ2-7; D perhaps matches TRBD2 (6 bases). V lost 6 bases to trimming and J lost 9 bases, with 12 bases between them. The CDR3 has 11 residues. Germline values: CDR1 MNHEY, CDR2 SVGEGT. CDR3: CASSPGVWQYF. In DNA form, the CDR3 reads TGTGCCAGCAGCCCGGGGGTCTGGCAGTACTTC.

This chain joins TRBV3-1 (or the pseudogene TRBV3-2) and TRBJ1-2; no definite D call. Trimming removed 1 base at V and 3 bases at J, with 9 bases between. The CDR3 extends over 14 amino acids. CDR1 is LGHDT and CDR2 is YNNKEL in the germline V gene (reference sequence). DNA of the CDR3: TGTGCCAGCAGCCAAGGGGGTCGGGACTATGGCTACACCTTC. Encoded protein: CASSQGGRDYGYTF.

Only one count was recorded for this clone. The chain uses TRBV28 and TRBJ2-5; maybe TRBD2 (5 bases). Trimming took 6 bases from V and 2 from J, leaving 10 bases between them. The CDR3 has 13 residues. Germline V gene sequence: CDR1 MDHEN, CDR2 SYDVKM. CDR3 loop: CASRGAEQETQYF. CDR3 nucleotides: TGTGCCAGCAGGGGAGCGGAACAAGAGACCCAGTACTTC.

The chain employs TRBV28 and TRBJ1-2; 7 nucleotides line up with TRBD1. The CDR3 is 14 residues long. CDR1 is MDHEN and CDR2 is SYDVKM in the germline V gene. V shed 6 bases and J 8 bases; nucleotides not matched to a gene: 12. The CDR3: CASSRGEGAEGYTF. The CDR3 DNA follows: TGTGCCAGCAGCAGAGGGGAGGGGGCAGAGGGCTACACCTTC.

J is TRBJ2-1 and V is TRBV7-2; 10 bases are shared with TRBD2. This CDR3 is 15 amino acids long. With V trimmed by 2 bases and J by 5 bases, 3 bases remained unmatched. The V gene's germline CDR1 is SGHTA and CDR2 FQGNSA. The CDR3 region has the DNA TGTGCCAGCAGCTTACTAGCGGGGGTCAACAATGAGCAGTTCTTC. Amino acids: CASSLLAGVNNEQFF.

The chain joins TRBV28 to TRBJ2-3; D is unclear. V lost 5 bases and J lost 0, with 6 bases in between. The CDR3 sequence is 13 residues long. CDR1 MDHEN and CDR2 SYDVKM come from the germline V gene. The CDR3 sequence is CASSPPSTDTQYF. CDR3 DNA sequence: TGTGCCAGCAGTCCCCCTAGCACAGATACGCAGTATTTT.

The genes are TRBV5-1 and TRBJ2-5, with D possibly being TRBD2 (6 bases). V dropped 7 bases and J dropped 3 bases, with 19 bases sitting between them. This CDR3 region has 15 residues. CDR1 SGHRS and CDR2 YFSETQ come from the germline V gene. For the CDR3, the DNA is TGCGCCAGCCAAAATAGGCCTGGGGGGAAAGAGACCCAGTACTTC. This gives the protein CASQNRPGGKETQYF.